This note documents a single T cell receptor beta chain sequence. Its antigen is not known. Here immunoSEQ multiplex PCR was the method, and the copy in TCRdb shows in-frame clones only, minus some. The data contain 90,000 to 100,000 clones, about 88% of them singletons. The source of the sample is a study of T cell responses to AZD1222 COVID-19 vaccine. Germline CDR1 SGHVS, CDR2 FQNEAQ. V was clipped by 1 base and J by 2 bases, with 11 bases between them. The CDR3 covers 15 residues. General study points: The CD4 TCRs associated with vaccination extended across spike and predominated at 160-218 and 743-854. Repertoires were obtained solely post-peak T cell response. Only six or seven AZD1222 recipients were seropositive at baseline. Vaccination with two AZD1222 doses was followed by a rise in Spike-specific TCR breadth and depth.

The V gene is TRBV7-8, the J gene TRBJ1-1; a possible D gene is TRBD1 (5 bases). Sequencing was performed on peripheral blood, taken 28 days after the second AZD1222 dose. The receptor was derived from an adult who received the AZD1222 COVID-19 vaccine. CDR3 loop: CASSLERGLNTEAFF. The CDR3 coding sequence is TGTGCCAGCAGCTTAGAAAGGGGCCTTAACACTGAAGCTTTCTTT.